The present T cell receptor (beta chain) was sequenced within a study of T cells in women clearing cervical HPV infection. Study information: Controls gave blood once infection was undetectable; cases at lesion identification.

Study conclusions and caveats: TRBV6-7 relative abundance averaged approximately 0.1% in cases and about 0.17% in controls.

Details on this clone: Its antigen is unidentified. With the read ending 3 residues before the CDR3 end, the germline J gene is used to fill in that end.

Method: immunoSEQ multiplex PCR; TCRdb's copy keeps in-frame clones and lacks some. Seen in this sample are more than 15,000 clones; the ten most common clones hold 9.5% to 12%. The CDR3 runs 18 residues. The J segment lost 4 bases and the V segment lost 4 bases, leaving 8 bases of the junction unmatched. Germline values: CDR1 SGHVS, CDR2 FNYEAQ. The chain is built from TRBV7-6 and TRBJ2-1, with TRBD2 matching over 15 bases. Sequencing input: blood buffy coat. This TCR came from a woman between 18 and 70 years old with a cervical HPV16 infection that either progressed to CIN3+ or cleared (not recorded which). CDR3 DNA (partial): TGTGCCAGCAGCTCCGACGGGGGGACTAGCGGGGGGTACAATGAG. This sequence encodes CASSSDGGTSGGYNE. The entire CDR3 is CASSSDGGTSGGYNEQFF.